These 17 T cell receptor beta chains originate from one sample sequenced in a study of T cells after yellow fever vaccination. TCRdb re-called the 5' RACE reads with MiXCR, one entry per CDR3 protein. This table holds 400,000 to 650,000 distinct CDR3 sequences, about a fifth found once. Sequenced material: PBMCs, taken roughly 23 days after the first yellow fever vaccination. The source is a man younger than 35 who received the YFV17D yellow fever vaccine.

This rearrangement joins TRBV12-3 or TRBV12-4 to TRBJ2-1; no reliable D call. The CDR3 loop spans 14 amino acids. Deletions cut 0 bases from V and 5 bases from J, with 8 bases between. The CDR3 is CASSLAERDNEQFF. The CDR3 coding sequence is TGTGCCAGCAGTTTAGCGGAGAGAGACAATGAGCAGTTCTTC.

The V gene is TRBV5-5, the J gene TRBJ1-2, with D maybe TRBD1 (6 bases). The V gene's germline CDR1 is SGHKS and CDR2 YYEKEE (reference sequence). This CDR3 spans 14 amino acids. Trimming shortened V by 0 bases and J by 7 bases, and 13 bases separated the two germline ends. The CDR3 spells CASSLVGGMGGYTF. CDR3 coding DNA: TGTGCCAGCAGCTTGGTTGGGGGCATGGGTGGCTACACCTTC.

The J gene is TRBJ2-4, the V gene TRBV12-3 or TRBV12-4; D is possibly TRBD2 (7 bases). The length of the CDR3 is 16 residues. V lost 2 bases and J 2 bases, leaving 13 bases between the germline ends. In nucleotides, the CDR3 is TGTGCCAGCAGTTTATGGGGGGGCCAGCCCAAAAACATTCAGTACTTC. Translated, it gives CASSLWGGQPKNIQYF.

A few counts support this clonotype. This chain links TRBV6-5 with TRBJ1-3; D call uncertain. The length of the CDR3 is 14 residues. V dropped 8 bases and J dropped 4 bases, with 15 bases sitting between them. Germline lookup yields CDR1 MNHEY and CDR2 SVGAGI. CDR3 nucleotides: TGTGCCAGCCAGTCTCCCCCAAGGGGAAACACCATATATTTT. As protein: CASQSPPRGNTIYF.

This chain uses TRBV30 with TRBJ2-4; 8 bases fit TRBD2. Trimming cost V 3 bases and J 7 bases; bases outside gene matches: 14. This CDR3 contains 16 residues. Germline CDR1 and CDR2: GTSNPN and SVGIG (reference sequence). CDR3 in amino acids: CAWSQPKFGGENIQYF. The CDR3 bases are TGTGCCTGGAGCCAACCCAAATTCGGGGGGGAGAACATTCAGTACTTC.

This clonotype appeared a few times. V is TRBV4-1 and J is TRBJ2-1; 11 bases line up with TRBD2. V shed 3 bases, J shed 7 bases, and the junction held 8 bases outside the gene matches. Germline-derived CDR1 and CDR2 are MGHRA and YSYEKL. CDR3 length: 16 amino acids. The CDR3 reads CASSQALAGGRNEQFF. The CDR3 coding sequence is TGCGCCAGCAGCCAGGCCTTAGCGGGGGGGCGGAATGAGCAGTTCTTC.

The chain couples TRBV5-1 to TRBJ2-7; D may be TRBD1 (6 bases). Trimming left V 0 bases short and J 3 bases short, with 10 bases between. The CDR3 is 14 residues long. Per germline, CDR1 SGHRS and CDR2 YFSETQ. CDR3 amino acids: CASSLVPGVYEQYF. The CDR3 nucleotides are TGCGCCAGCAGCTTGGTCCCAGGGGTCTACGAGCAGTACTTC.

As for this clonotype: A junction end diverges from the germline sequence, so it may reflect a read error. J is TRBJ2-1 and V is TRBV5-6, with D perhaps matching TRBD1 (6 bases). Germline V gene sequence: CDR1 SGHDT, CDR2 YYEEEE. This CDR3 spans 11 amino acids. This CDR3 reads CDSSRTDEQFF. The CDR3 bases are TGTGACAGCAGCCGGACAGATGAGCAGTTCTTC.

The chain combines TRBV5-1 with TRBJ2-7, with D uncertain. This CDR3 spans 13 amino acids. Germline V lookup: CDR1 SGHRS, CDR2 YFSETQ. V was pared by 4 bases and J by 3 bases, with 11 bases between. The CDR3 nucleotides are TGCGCCAGCAGCCGTGGGTACAACTACGAGCAGTACTTC. Translating gives CASSRGYNYEQYF. The full variable domain, with the rest looked up from reference TRBV5-1 and TRBJ2-7, is KAGVTQTPRYLIKTRGQQVTLSCSPISGHRSVSWYQQTPGQGLQFLFEYFSETQRNKGNFPGRFSGRQFSNSRSEMNVSTLELGDSALYLCASSRGYNYEQYFGPGTRLTVT.

The CDR3 here is CASSYRGHTRHF. The CDR3 nucleotides are TGTGCCAGCAGTTACCGGGGACATACCCGGCATTTT. The genes are TRBV6-2 or TRBV6-3 and TRBJ1-5; the D gene is possibly TRBD1 (6 bases). With 2 bases removed from V and 15 bases from J, the gap between germline ends came to 14 bases. Germline CDR1 and CDR2: MNHEY and SVGEGT. The CDR3 totals 12 residues.

The sample holds a few counts of this clonotype. The rearrangement joins TRBV3-1 to TRBJ2-3; 12 bases fit TRBD2. Per the germline V gene, CDR1 is LGHDT and CDR2 is YNNKEL (reference sequence). With 4 bases clipped from V and 2 bases from J, the junction kept 4 bases outside the gene matches. The CDR3 covers 16 residues. DNA of the CDR3: TGTGCCAGCAGCCCTCTAGCGGGGGGGATCACAGATACGCAGTATTTT. Translating gives CASSPLAGGITDTQYF.

This clonotype came up a few times. CDR3 sequence: CASSVSGGYYEQYF. CDR3 bases: TGCGCCAGCAGCGTGAGCGGGGGGTACTACGAGCAGTACTTC. The chain recombines TRBV5-1 with TRBJ2-7; 9 positions agree with TRBD2. The CDR3 runs 14 residues. Germline V lookup: CDR1 SGHRS, CDR2 YFSETQ. Losses at the gene ends were 4 bases for V and 3 bases for J; bases not matched to a gene: 5. Variable domain in full (rest from reference TRBV5-1 and TRBJ2-7): KAGVTQTPRYLIKTRGQQVTLSCSPISGHRSVSWYQQTPGQGLQFLFEYFSETQRNKGNFPGRFSGRQFSNSRSEMNVSTLELGDSALYLCASSVSGGYYEQYFGPGTRLTVT.

The CDR3 DNA sequence: TGTGCCAGCAGCTTAATGCTCGGAAACAGCCAAGAGACCCAGTACTTC. This gives the protein CASSLMLGNSQETQYF. The chain uses TRBV7-2 and TRBJ2-5; D gene ambiguous. Germline CDR1 is SGHTA and CDR2 is FQGNSA. Trimming took 2 bases from V and 1 from J, leaving 14 bases between them. CDR3 size: 16 residues.

This clonotype was observed a single time. This chain connects TRBV6-1 to TRBJ1-2; D uncertain. Germline CDR1 reads MNHNS; CDR2 reads SASEGT. V was shortened by 7 bases and J by 3 bases, with 15 bases between the two germline ends. The CDR3 is made up of 14 amino acids. CDR3 coding DNA: TGTGCCAGCACTATGGGCGTTACGGACTATGGCTACACCTTC. This encodes CASTMGVTDYGYTF.

This sequence joins TRBV5-1 and TRBJ2-1, with TRBD1 matching over 10 bases. The CDR3 has 15 amino acids. CDR1 and CDR2 from the germline V gene are SGHRS and YFSETQ. Germline trimming cut 2 bases from V and 8 bases from J; bases unmatched to any gene: 7. The CDR3 DNA sequence: TGCGCCAGCAGCTTATGGGACAGGGGTGGGGATGAGCAGTTCTTC. This sequence encodes CASSLWDRGGDEQFF.

CDR3 DNA: TGCAGCGTTGTGCAGGGAATGAACACTGAAGCTTTCTTT. Protein product: CSVVQGMNTEAFF. The chain combines TRBV29-1 with TRBJ1-1; perhaps TRBD1 as D (5 bases). Trimming cost V 4 bases and J 0 bases, with 9 bases left between them. The CDR3 totals 13 residues. Per germline, CDR1 SQVTM and CDR2 ANQGSEA.

This clonotype was seen a few times. The V and J genes are TRBV20-1 and TRBJ2-3; D unclear. The germline V and J ends were trimmed by 4 bases and 6 bases, with 8 bases remaining between them. Germline values: CDR1 DFQATT, CDR2 SNEGSKA (reference sequence). The CDR3 runs 11 residues. CDR3 nucleotide sequence: TGCAGTGCTACCTTAGGGGATACGCAGTATTTT. Amino acids: CSATLGDTQYF.